Each of the 19 T cell receptor beta chains below was sequenced from the same sample in a study of blood T cell repertoires in COVID-19. The repertoire was sequenced with immunoSEQ multiplex PCR; TCRdb's copy has only in-frame clones and lacks some. The table lists about 40,000 clones, around 85% of them singletons, with about 2.8% in the top ten. The sample consisted of peripheral blood. The source of these receptors is a woman aged 60-75 years with acute or convalescent COVID-19.

This clone was observed once. The CDR3 coding sequence is TGTGCCAGCAGCCCCCGACAGAACTATAATTCACCCCTCCACTTT. Encoded protein: CASSPRQNYNSPLHF. This chain uses TRBV5-4 with TRBJ1-6; tentatively, D is TRBD1 (5 bases). Trimming cost V 4 bases and J 3 bases, with 11 bases left between them. Germline CDR1 is SGHNT and CDR2 is YYREEE (reference sequence). This CDR3 has 15 residues.

This chain uses TRBV6-5 with TRBJ1-1, with 7 bases fitting TRBD1. The V gene's germline CDR1 is MNHEY and CDR2 SVGAGI. The CDR3 contains 14 residues. The J segment lost 4 bases and the V segment lost 5 bases, leaving 7 bases of the junction unmatched. CDR3 bases: TGTGCCAGCAGTCAATCAGGGGGTCGCACTGAAGCTTTCTTT. This gives the protein CASSQSGGRTEAFF.

As for this clone: The same CDR3 can be traced to other DNA sequences in this sample. The chain uses TRBV29-1 and TRBJ1-1; 8 bases align to TRBD1. With 5 bases clipped from V and 2 bases from J, the junction kept 7 bases outside the gene matches. The CDR3 runs 14 residues. Germline lookup yields CDR1 SQVTM and CDR2 ANQGSEA. The CDR3 spells CSVLGQGSNTEAFF. For the CDR3, the DNA is TGCAGCGTTTTAGGACAGGGTTCAAACACTGAAGCTTTCTTT. Filled out from reference TRBV29-1 and TRBJ1-1, the complete variable domain reads SAVISQKPSRDICQRGTSLTIQCQVDSQVTMMFWYRQQPGQSLTLIATANQGSEATYESGFVIDKFPISRPNLTFSTLTVSNMSPEDSSIYLCSVLGQGSNTEAFFGQGTRLTVV.

V is TRBV5-1 and J is TRBJ2-5; 12 bases align to TRBD2. The V gene's germline CDR1 is SGHRS and CDR2 YFSETQ. J lost 1 base, V lost 0 bases, and 4 bases had no gene match. The CDR3 length is 17 residues. In nucleotides, the CDR3 is TGCGCCAGCAGCTTGGGGCAACTAGCGGGAGGCCAAGAGACCCAGTACTTC. Its translation: CASSLGQLAGGQETQYF.

V gene TRBV9 combines with J gene TRBJ1-2; D might be TRBD1 (5 bases). Trimming pared 4 bases from V and 8 bases from J, leaving 21 bases between. The V gene's germline CDR1 is SGDLS and CDR2 YYNGEE. The CDR3 contains 15 residues. The CDR3 region has the DNA TGTGCCAGCAGCACCGCGGGACGGCCAGAGGAGGGCTACACCTTC. Protein sequence: CASSTAGRPEEGYTF.

The chain uses TRBV14 and TRBJ2-5; TRBD1 matches 7 bases. V gave up 1 base and J gave up 4 bases; unmatched junction bases: 6. The CDR3 is 15 residues long. From germline, CDR1 is SGHDN and CDR2 FVKESK. The CDR3 loop reads CASSQGRGFRETQYF. The CDR3 DNA sequence: TGTGCCAGCAGCCAAGGCAGGGGGTTTCGAGAGACCCAGTACTTC.

This clone has only one observation. V is TRBV5-5 and J is TRBJ2-1; the match to TRBD1 covers 8 bases. V lost 1 base, J lost 6 bases, and 9 bases stayed unmatched. Germline V CDR1 and CDR2: SGHKS, YYEKEE (reference sequence). This CDR3 region has 16 residues. The CDR3: CASSLNDRGFSNEQFF. The CDR3 DNA is TGTGCCAGCAGCTTGAACGACAGGGGATTTTCCAATGAGCAGTTCTTC.

The chain couples TRBV18 to TRBJ2-5; maybe TRBD2 (6 bases). The length of the CDR3 is 14 residues. CDR1 is KGHSH and CDR2 is LQKENI in the germline V gene. V lost 6 bases and J lost 2, with 13 bases in between. The CDR3 DNA is TGTGCCAGCTCCCCGGGGGAGATTCAAGAGACCCAGTACTTC. The encoded protein is CASSPGEIQETQYF.

This chain joins TRBV11-2 and TRBJ2-5; 7 positions match TRBD1. Unmatched junction bases numbered 5, after V lost 5 bases and J lost 2 bases. This CDR3 contains 14 residues. Germline values: CDR1 SGHAT, CDR2 FQNNGV. CDR3 loop: CASSRGQLQETQYF. CDR3 sequence (DNA): TGTGCCAGCAGCCGGGGACAGTTACAAGAGACCCAGTACTTC.

The chain joins TRBV5-6 to TRBJ1-1; D ambiguous. This CDR3 region has 13 residues. The germline gives CDR1 SGHDT, CDR2 YYEEEE. V was trimmed by 2 bases and J by 10 bases, leaving 15 bases between them. This CDR3 reads CASSFAPLGVAFF. The CDR3 coding sequence is TGTGCCAGCAGCTTCGCACCACTTGGAGTAGCTTTCTTT.

The chain carries TRBV6-5 and TRBJ1-5; 7 positions agree with TRBD1. Germline loops: CDR1 MNHEY, CDR2 SVGAGI. V dropped 8 bases and J dropped 3; count of bases not matched to a gene: 7. This CDR3 contains 14 residues. CDR3: CASGPGTVNQPQHF. CDR3 nucleotides: TGTGCCAGCGGACCCGGGACAGTCAATCAGCCCCAGCATTTT.

This rearrangement joins TRBV2 to TRBJ2-2, with 10 bases lining up with TRBD2. CDR3 length: 14 amino acids. Germline V lookup: CDR1 SNHLY, CDR2 FYNNEI. Losses at the gene ends were 5 bases for V and 9 bases for J; bases not matched to a gene: 6. The CDR3 DNA sequence: TGTGCCAGCAGTCGGTTAGCGGGAGGTTGGGAGCTGTTTTTT. This gives the protein CASSRLAGGWELFF.

V gene TRBV19 combines with J gene TRBJ1-1; TRBD1 might be the D (5 bases). This CDR3 has 13 residues. The V end lost 5 bases, the J end lost 3 bases, and 10 bases lay between the germline ends. Looked up from germline, CDR1 is LNHDA and CDR2 is SQIVND (reference sequence). DNA for the CDR3: TGTGCCAGTAGTGTTAAAGGGGACACTGAAGCTTTCTTT. Translating it yields CASSVKGDTEAFF. Full variable domain (rest looked up from reference TRBV19 and TRBJ1-1): DGGITQSPKYLFRKEGQNVTLSCEQNLNHDAMYWYRQDPGQGLRLIYYSQIVNDFQKGDIAEGYSVSREKKESFPLTVTSAQKNPTAFYLCASSVKGDTEAFFGQGTRLTVV.

J is TRBJ1-1 and V is TRBV14, with 7 bases that match TRBD1. The CDR3 runs to 16 residues. V dropped 4 bases and J dropped 0; count of bases not matched to a gene: 8. Per germline, CDR1 SGHDN and CDR2 FVKESK. The CDR3 region has the DNA TGTGCCAGCAGCCTTCTAGGAGGACAGGTGAACACTGAAGCTTTCTTT. This sequence encodes CASSLLGGQVNTEAFF.

Written as DNA, the CDR3 is TGTGCCAGCAGCCCGGGGACAGGAAAAGGGAATCAGCCCCAGCATTTT. As protein: CASSPGTGKGNQPQHF. The chain couples TRBV7-8 to TRBJ1-5; 8 nucleotides align to TRBD1. V trimming: 5 bases; J trimming: 4 bases; junction bases outside the gene matches: 10. The CDR3 extends over 16 amino acids. Per germline, CDR1 SGHVS and CDR2 FQNEAQ.

This chain uses TRBV5-4 with TRBJ2-1; weak D call: TRBD1 (5 bases). The CDR3 is 16 amino acids. Germline V gene data show CDR1 as SGHNT and CDR2 as YYREEE (reference sequence). Trimming removed 3 bases from V and 5 bases from J, with 18 bases in between. The CDR3 sequence is CASSSLGRSGHNEQFF. The CDR3 nucleotides read TGTGCCAGCAGCTCACTTGGCCGGTCAGGGCACAATGAGCAGTTCTTC.

This rearrangement joins TRBV2 to TRBJ1-5; no firm D call. Germline CDR1 SNHLY, CDR2 FYNNEI. V lost 7 bases and J 0 bases, leaving 7 bases between the germline ends. The CDR3 length is 13 residues. Here the CDR3 reads CASMADSNQPQHF. CDR3 DNA sequence: TGTGCCAGCATGGCGGATAGCAATCAGCCCCAGCATTTT.

This clone was seen only a few times. The chain uses TRBV4-1 and TRBJ1-2; TRBD1 matches 8 bases. The CDR3 totals 16 residues. Looked up from germline, CDR1 is MGHRA and CDR2 is YSYEKL. Germline trimming cut 0 bases from V and 6 bases from J; bases unmatched to any gene: 9. The CDR3 DNA sequence: TGCGCCAGCAGCCAAGATCAACAGGGGGTCAGAAATGGCTACACCTTC. Translated: CASSQDQQGVRNGYTF.

This chain joins TRBV7-2 and TRBJ2-1; 7 nucleotides agree with TRBD2. J was trimmed by 6 bases and V by 1 base; bases with no gene match: 6. This CDR3 is 15 amino acids long. Per germline, CDR1 SGHTA and CDR2 FQGNSA. In nucleotides, the CDR3 is TGTGCCAGCAGCTTAGGCGGGGGATCTTTCAATGAGCAGTTCTTC. Translation gives CASSLGGGSFNEQFF.